This T cell receptor (beta chain) originates from a study of CD8+CD57+ T cells in acquired aplastic anemia (dated by TCRdb to the late 2010s). General notes on the study: Extracted DNA from sorted CD4+ and CD8+ cells averaged around 3.3 ug, ranging from about 0.18 to 27.4 ug. CD8+CD57+ expansion was defined as frequency above the mean frequency observed in healthy subjects.

TCR beta VDJ combination and CDR3 sequence profiling used genomic DNA as the template. An Illumina HiSeq 2000 was used for TCR repertoire sequencing. Under the source paper's analysis protocol: TRBV/TRBJ rearrangement plots, CDR3 size and DJ length profiles, and Simpson's diversity index were used to evaluate the repertoires. The immunodominant clone was defined as the most abundant DNA sequence in deep sequencing data. CDR3 amino acid sequences were checked for sharing across subjects and were also compared against the VDJdb database and published repertoires. TCRdb reran the public reads through fastp at Q25 and MiXCR, keeping productive beta chains. One record per CDR3 amino acid sequence lists the most common genes and DNA. TCRdb, not the authors, supplied the V and J calls. Here the sample has fewer than 300,000 distinct CDR3 sequences; 82% occur a single time. The biggest ten clones account for 35% to 50% of the sample.

Here is what the overall study found, with its caveats: Twenty-nine CD8+ CDR3 sequences were shared between patients and controls but appeared highly expressed in patients and within their immunodominant clones. No significant difference in CD8+ Simpson's diversity was found between patients and healthy controls (P=0.060).

Compared with germline, V lacks 4 bases and J lacks 1 base; bases without a gene match: 9. For CDR1 and CDR2, the germline V gene lists MGHDK and SYGVNS. The CDR3 goes from the cysteine to the phenylalanine over 16 residues. The CDR3 DNA has 48 bases and is translated from base 1. This clonotype was found many times. This receptor's antigen is unknown. No much larger clone is present one base from it, and per-base qualities are unavailable. Patients chosen for sequencing had shown expansion of CD8+CD57+ cells by flow cytometry. All patients had severe acquired aplastic anemia diagnosed by International Study of Aplastic Anemia and Agranulocytosis and Camitta criteria. At the time blood was sampled, none of the patients had received any therapy. The study deep-sequenced TCR repertoires of sorted CD4+ and CD8+ blood T cells from severe aplastic anemia patients and healthy subjects. Patients were enrolled in the USA under clinicaltrials.gov protocols 00001620, 01623167, 00001397, 00071045, 00081523 and 00961064. Ficoll-Paque density gradient centrifugation was used to isolate peripheral blood mononuclear cells. Before DNA extraction, CD4+ and CD8+ T cells were sorted by FACS or by magnetic beads.

The receptor comes from a human donor with aplastic anemia. The chain was built from TRBV25-1 and TRBJ1-1; 7 junctional bases match TRBD1. Sequencing used sorted CD4+, CD8+, or CD8+CD57+ T cells (not recorded which) from PBMCs. The CDR3 protein sequence reads: CASSGQGGGSNTEAFF. The DNA sequence follows: TGTGCCAGCAGTGGACAGGGAGGGGGGTCGAACACTGAAGCTTTCTTT.